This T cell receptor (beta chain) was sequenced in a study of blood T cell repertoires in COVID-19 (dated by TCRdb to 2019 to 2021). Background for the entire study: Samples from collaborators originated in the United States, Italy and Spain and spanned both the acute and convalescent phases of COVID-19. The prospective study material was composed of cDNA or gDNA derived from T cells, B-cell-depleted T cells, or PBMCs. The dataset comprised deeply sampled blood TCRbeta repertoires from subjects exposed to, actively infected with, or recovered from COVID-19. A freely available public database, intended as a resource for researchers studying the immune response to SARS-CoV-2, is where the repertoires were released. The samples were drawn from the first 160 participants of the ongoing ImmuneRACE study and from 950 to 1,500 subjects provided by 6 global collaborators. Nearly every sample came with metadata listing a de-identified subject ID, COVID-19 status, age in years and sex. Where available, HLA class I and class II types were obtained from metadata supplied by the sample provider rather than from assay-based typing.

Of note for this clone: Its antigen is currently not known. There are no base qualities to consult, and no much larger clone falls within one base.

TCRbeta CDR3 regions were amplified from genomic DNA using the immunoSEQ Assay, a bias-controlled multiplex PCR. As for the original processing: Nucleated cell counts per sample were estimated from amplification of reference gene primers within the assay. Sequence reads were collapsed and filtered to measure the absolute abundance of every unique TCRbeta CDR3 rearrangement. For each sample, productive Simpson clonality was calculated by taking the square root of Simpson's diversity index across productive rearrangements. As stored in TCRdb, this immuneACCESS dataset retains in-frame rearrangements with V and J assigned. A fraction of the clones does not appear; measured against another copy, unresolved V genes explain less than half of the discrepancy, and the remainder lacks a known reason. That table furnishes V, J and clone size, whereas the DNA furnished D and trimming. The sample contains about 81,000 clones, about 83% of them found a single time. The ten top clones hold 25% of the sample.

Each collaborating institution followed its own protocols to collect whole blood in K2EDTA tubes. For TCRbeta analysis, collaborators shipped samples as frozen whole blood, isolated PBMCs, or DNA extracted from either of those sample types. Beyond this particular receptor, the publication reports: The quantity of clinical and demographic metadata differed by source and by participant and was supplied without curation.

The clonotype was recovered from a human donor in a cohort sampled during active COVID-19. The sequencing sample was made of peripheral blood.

The DNA sequence is TGCGCCAGCACCGAACAGGGGAACACTGAAGCTTTCTTT. Translated, it reads CASTEQGNTEAFF. This chain joins TRBV5-1 to TRBJ1-1; the D gene is perhaps TRBD1, on 6 matching bases. The CDR3 has 13 amino acids, counting the end cysteine and phenylalanine. Only the CDR3 DNA is retained, 39 bases long and in frame from the first base. The germline V gene yields SGHRS for CDR1 and YFSETQ for CDR2. At the junction V is shortened by 6 bases and J by 1 base, with 10 bases in between.